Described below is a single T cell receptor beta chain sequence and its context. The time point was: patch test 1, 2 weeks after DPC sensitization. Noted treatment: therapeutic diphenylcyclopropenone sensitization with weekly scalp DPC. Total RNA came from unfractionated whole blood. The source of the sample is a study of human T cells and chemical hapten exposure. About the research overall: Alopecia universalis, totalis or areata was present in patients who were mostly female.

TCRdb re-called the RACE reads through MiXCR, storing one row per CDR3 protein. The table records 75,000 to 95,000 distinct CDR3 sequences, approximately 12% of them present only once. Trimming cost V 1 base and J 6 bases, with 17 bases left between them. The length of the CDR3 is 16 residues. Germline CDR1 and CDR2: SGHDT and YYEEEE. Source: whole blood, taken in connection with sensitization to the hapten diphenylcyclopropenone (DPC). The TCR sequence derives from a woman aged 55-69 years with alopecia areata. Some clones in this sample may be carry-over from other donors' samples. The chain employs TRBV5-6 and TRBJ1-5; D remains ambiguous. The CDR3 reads CASSLRSGHLVQPQHF. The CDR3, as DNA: TGTGCCAGCAGCTTGAGGTCGGGCCATTTAGTTCAGCCCCAGCATTTT.